The clone carrying this T cell receptor beta chain was seen ten or more times. The antigen is not known. Each CDR3 protein gets one entry after TCRdb re-called the reads with MiXCR. The table has about 900,000 distinct CDR3 sequences, approximately 31% seen once; the top ten hold about an eighth. The sample is drawn from a study of T cell repertoires in cytomegalovirus infection. Study details: Both recently identified HLA-C-restricted and well-studied HLA-B-restricted CMV epitopes were used in the study. CMV infection plus the matching HLA type was flagged by public TCR beta signatures.

From germline, CDR1 is SNHLY and CDR2 FYNNEI. The CDR3 runs 15 residues. V was shortened by 3 bases and J by 2 bases, with 14 bases between the two germline ends. This sample comprised cultured CD8+ T cells from PBMCs, obtained from culture after CMV antigen stimulation. The rearrangement joins TRBV2 to TRBJ2-7; either TRBD1 or TRBD2 may supply D (5 bases each). The receptor was derived from a human donor in good health (CMV status not recorded). Some clones in this sample may be carry-over from other donors' samples. CDR3 sequence (DNA): TGTGCCAGCAGTGATTGGGACGGCCCTACCTACGAGCAGTACTTC. It codes for CASSDWDGPTYEQYF.